A single sample is the source of the 11 T cell receptor beta chains below, sequenced in a study of blood T cell repertoires in COVID-19. Here immunoSEQ multiplex PCR was the method, and the copy in TCRdb shows in-frame clones only, minus some. The sample consists of approximately 300,000 clones, roughly 89% of them appearing once. Sequencing was performed on peripheral blood. These TCRs come from a woman aged 40-49 years with COVID-19, enrolled during active disease.

This sequence joins TRBV13 and TRBJ2-3, with 12 nucleotides matching TRBD2. CDR1 is PRHDT and CDR2 is FYEKMQ in the germline V gene (reference sequence). V dropped 5 bases and J dropped 3; count of bases not matched to a gene: 6. The CDR3 runs 16 residues. The CDR3 is CASSIWTSGKTDTQYF. For the CDR3, the DNA is TGTGCCAGCAGCATCTGGACTAGCGGGAAGACAGATACGCAGTATTTT.

The chain uses TRBV7-8 and TRBJ1-1; D call uncertain. V was trimmed by 1 base and J by 1 base, leaving 10 bases between them. Per the germline V gene, CDR1 is SGHVS and CDR2 is FQNEAQ. This CDR3 has 15 amino acids. CDR3 bases: TGTGCCAGCAGCTTAGGGGCAGTTTCGAACACTGAAGCTTTCTTT. Protein: CASSLGAVSNTEAFF.

Written as DNA, the CDR3 is TGTGCCAGCACCCAGGGAGCGGGGAGCTCCTACGAGCAGTACTTC. Protein: CASTQGAGSSYEQYF. This chain connects TRBV6-6 to TRBJ2-7; 7 bases align to TRBD2. From germline, CDR1 is MNHNY and CDR2 SVGAGI (reference sequence). V trimming: 7 bases; J trimming: 0 bases; junction bases outside the gene matches: 9. CDR3 length equals 15 residues.

The genes are TRBV7-2 and TRBJ1-5; a possible D gene is TRBD1 (5 bases). Per the germline V gene, CDR1 is SGHTA and CDR2 is FQGNSA. V was trimmed by 5 bases and J by 0 bases, leaving 8 bases between them. This CDR3 is 14 amino acids long. As DNA, the CDR3 is TGTGCCAGCAGCCAGGGACTTAGCAATCAGCCCCAGCATTTT. Translating gives CASSQGLSNQPQHF.

This chain uses TRBV7-2 with TRBJ2-7; a weak D match, TRBD2 (6 bases). The CDR3 has 15 amino acids. V was trimmed by 5 bases and J by 4 bases, leaving 18 bases between them. Germline V CDR1 and CDR2: SGHTA, FQGNSA. The CDR3 sequence is CASSIGQGGVYEQYF. The CDR3 region has the DNA TGTGCCAGCAGCATCGGTCAGGGAGGCGTATACGAGCAGTACTTC. The complete variable domain, with remaining parts taken from reference TRBV7-2 and TRBJ2-7, reads GAGVSQSPSNKVTEKGKDVELRCDPISGHTALYWYRQSLGQGLEFLIYFQGNSAPDKSGLPSDRFSAERTGGSVSTLTIQRTQQEDSAVYLCASSIGQGGVYEQYFGPGTRLTVT.

The genes are TRBV15 and TRBJ1-1; D unresolved. The CDR3 runs 15 residues. Germline assignment: CDR1 LNHNV and CDR2 YYDKDF (reference sequence). Trimming removed 0 bases from V and 1 base from J, with 9 bases in between. CDR3 loop: CATSRERVGNTEAFF. CDR3 DNA sequence: TGTGCCACCAGCAGAGAGAGGGTGGGGAACACTGAAGCTTTCTTT.

The chain is built from TRBV6-5 and TRBJ2-4, with D perhaps TRBD1 (8 bases). The CDR3 spans 14 residues. V lost 6 bases, J lost 9 bases, and 18 bases lay in between. CDR1 MNHEY and CDR2 SVGAGI come from the germline V gene. The CDR3 DNA reads TGTGCCAGCAGGATTACAGGGGGGGATCGCATTCAGTACTTC. Its translation is CASRITGGDRIQYF.

As for this clone: Sequence at one end of the junction differs from germline and may be a read error. This rearrangement joins TRBV7-7 to TRBJ2-1, with 9 bases that match TRBD2. The CDR3 is made up of 16 amino acids. CDR1 and CDR2 (germline): SSHAT, FNYEAQ (reference sequence). DNA for the CDR3: TGTGCTAGCAGCCCTGCTATCGGACTAGCGATGTATGAGCAGTTCTTC. This encodes CASSPAIGLAMYEQFF.

This chain joins TRBV5-1 and TRBJ1-2; 10 bases map to TRBD1. The CDR3 is 15 residues long. Germline V lookup: CDR1 SGHRS, CDR2 YFSETQ. Losses at the gene ends were 4 bases for V and 5 bases for J; bases not matched to a gene: 8. CDR3 loop: CASSPGTGVYYGYTF. In DNA form, the CDR3 reads TGCGCCAGCAGCCCGGGGACAGGGGTGTATTATGGCTACACCTTC.

The chain carries TRBV30 and TRBJ1-1; no reliable D call. There are 12 residues in the CDR3. Germline V CDR1 and CDR2: GTSNPN, SVGIG (reference sequence). With 5 bases removed from V and 5 bases from J, the gap between germline ends came to 12 bases. As DNA, the CDR3 is TGTGCCTGGGAGGGCATAGGGACTGAAGCTTTCTTT. Translated: CAWEGIGTEAFF.

The chain joins TRBV7-3 to TRBJ2-2, with a weak D call TRBD2 (5 bases). Germline CDR1 reads SGHTA; CDR2 reads FQGTGA. This CDR3 has 12 amino acids. V was trimmed by 3 bases and J by 7 bases, leaving 6 bases between them. In DNA, the CDR3 is TGTGCCAGCAGCTTGGACTTCGGGGAGCTGTTTTTT. Residues: CASSLDFGELFF.